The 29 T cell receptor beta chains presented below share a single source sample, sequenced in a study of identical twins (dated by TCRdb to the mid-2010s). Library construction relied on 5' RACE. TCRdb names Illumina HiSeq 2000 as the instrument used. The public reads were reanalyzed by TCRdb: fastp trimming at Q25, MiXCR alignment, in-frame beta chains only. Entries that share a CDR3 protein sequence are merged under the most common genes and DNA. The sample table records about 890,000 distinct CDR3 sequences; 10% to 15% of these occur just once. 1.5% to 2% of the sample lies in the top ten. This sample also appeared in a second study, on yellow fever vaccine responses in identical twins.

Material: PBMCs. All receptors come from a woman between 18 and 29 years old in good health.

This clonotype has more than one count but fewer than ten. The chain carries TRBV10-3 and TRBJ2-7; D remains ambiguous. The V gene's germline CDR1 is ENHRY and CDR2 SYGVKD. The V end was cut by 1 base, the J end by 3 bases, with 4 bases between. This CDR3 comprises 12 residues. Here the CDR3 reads CAISEYSYEQYF. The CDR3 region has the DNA TGTGCCATCAGTGAGTACAGCTACGAGCAGTACTTC.

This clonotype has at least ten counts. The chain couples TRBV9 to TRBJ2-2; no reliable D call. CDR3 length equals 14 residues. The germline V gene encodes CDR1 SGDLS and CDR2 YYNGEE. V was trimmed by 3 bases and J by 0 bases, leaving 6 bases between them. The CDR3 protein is CASSAPSNTGELFF. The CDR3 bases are TGTGCCAGCAGCGCCCCATCGAACACCGGGGAGCTGTTTTTT.

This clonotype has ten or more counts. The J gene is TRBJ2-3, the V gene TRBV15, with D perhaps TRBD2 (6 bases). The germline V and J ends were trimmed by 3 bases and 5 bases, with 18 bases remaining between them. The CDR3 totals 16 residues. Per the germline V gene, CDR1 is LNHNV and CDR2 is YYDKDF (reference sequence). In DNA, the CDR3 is TGTGCCACCAGCAGCGGGACTTCATCAGCAGTAGATACGCAGTATTTT. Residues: CATSSGTSSAVDTQYF.

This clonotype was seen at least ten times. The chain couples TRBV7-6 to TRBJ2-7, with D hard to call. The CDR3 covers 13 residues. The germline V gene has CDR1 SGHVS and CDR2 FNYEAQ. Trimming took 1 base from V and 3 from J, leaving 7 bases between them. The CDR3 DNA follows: TGTGCCAGCAGCTTAGTCTCAGACTACGAGCAGTACTTC. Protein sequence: CASSLVSDYEQYF. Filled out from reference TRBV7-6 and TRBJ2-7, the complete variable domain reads GAGVSQSPRYKVTKRGQDVALRCDPISGHVSLYWYRQALGQGPEFLTYFNYEAQQDKSGLPNDRFSAERPEGSISTLTIQRTEQRDSAMYRCASSLVSDYEQYFGPGTRLTVT.

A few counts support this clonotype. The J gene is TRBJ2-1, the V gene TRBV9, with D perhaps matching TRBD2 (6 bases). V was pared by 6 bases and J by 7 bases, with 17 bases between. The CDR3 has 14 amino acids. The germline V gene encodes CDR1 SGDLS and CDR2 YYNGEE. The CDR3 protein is CASTLGGEMNEQFF. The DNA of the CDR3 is TGTGCCAGCACCTTAGGAGGGGAGATGAATGAGCAGTTCTTC.

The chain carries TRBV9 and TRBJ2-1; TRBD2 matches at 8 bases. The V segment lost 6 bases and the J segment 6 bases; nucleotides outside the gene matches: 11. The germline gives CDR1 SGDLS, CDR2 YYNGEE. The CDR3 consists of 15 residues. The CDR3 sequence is CASNTLGLAGNEQFF. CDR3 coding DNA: TGTGCCAGCAACACCTTGGGGCTAGCGGGCAATGAGCAGTTCTTC.

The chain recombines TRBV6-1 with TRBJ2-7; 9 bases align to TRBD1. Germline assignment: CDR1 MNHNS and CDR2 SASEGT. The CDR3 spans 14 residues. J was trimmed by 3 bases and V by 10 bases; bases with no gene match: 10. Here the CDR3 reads CATRDRAGGYEQYF. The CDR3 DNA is TGTGCCACTCGGGACAGGGCCGGGGGCTACGAGCAGTACTTC.

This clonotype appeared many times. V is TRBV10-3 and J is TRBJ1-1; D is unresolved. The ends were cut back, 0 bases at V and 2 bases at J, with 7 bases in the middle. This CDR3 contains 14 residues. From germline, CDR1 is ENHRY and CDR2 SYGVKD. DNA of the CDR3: TGTGCCATCAGTGAGTCGTACGGTAACACTGAAGCTTTCTTT. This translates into CAISESYGNTEAFF.

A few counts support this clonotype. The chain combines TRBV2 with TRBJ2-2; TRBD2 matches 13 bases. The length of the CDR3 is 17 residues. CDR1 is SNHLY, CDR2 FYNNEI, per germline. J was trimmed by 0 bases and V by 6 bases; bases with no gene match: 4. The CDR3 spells CASRVTSGGSNTGELFF. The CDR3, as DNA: TGTGCCAGCAGAGTGACTAGCGGGGGGTCGAACACCGGGGAGCTGTTTTTT.

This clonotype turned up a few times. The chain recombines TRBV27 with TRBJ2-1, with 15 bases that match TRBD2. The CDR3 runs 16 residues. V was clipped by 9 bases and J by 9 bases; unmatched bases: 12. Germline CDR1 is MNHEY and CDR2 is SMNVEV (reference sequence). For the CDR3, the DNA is TGTGCCAGTTACCCCCGGACTAGCGGGGGGGCCGGTGAGCAGTTCTTC. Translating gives CASYPRTSGGAGEQFF.

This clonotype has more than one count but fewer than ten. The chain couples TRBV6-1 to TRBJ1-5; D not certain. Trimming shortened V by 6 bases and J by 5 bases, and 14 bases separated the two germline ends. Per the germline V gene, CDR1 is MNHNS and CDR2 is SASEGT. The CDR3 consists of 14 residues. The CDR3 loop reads CASSLTRTYQPQHF. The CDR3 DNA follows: TGTGCCAGCAGCCTGACACGAACCTATCAGCCCCAGCATTTT.

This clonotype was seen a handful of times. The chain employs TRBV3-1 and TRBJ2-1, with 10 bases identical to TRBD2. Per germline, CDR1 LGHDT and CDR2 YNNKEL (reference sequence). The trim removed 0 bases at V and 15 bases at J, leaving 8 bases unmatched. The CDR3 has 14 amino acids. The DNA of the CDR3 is TGTGCCAGCAGCCAAGATACTAGCGGGGCCCGCGTGTTCTTC. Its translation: CASSQDTSGARVFF.

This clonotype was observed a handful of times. As DNA, the CDR3 is TGTGCCAGCAGCTTAGCTCTCTACAGGGGAGGGCACACTGAAGCTTTCTTT. Translation gives CASSLALYRGGHTEAFF. V and J are TRBV13 and TRBJ1-1, with 7 bases fitting TRBD1. Germline assignment: CDR1 PRHDT and CDR2 FYEKMQ (reference sequence). CDR3 size: 17 residues. V was clipped by 1 base and J by 3 bases; unmatched bases: 11.

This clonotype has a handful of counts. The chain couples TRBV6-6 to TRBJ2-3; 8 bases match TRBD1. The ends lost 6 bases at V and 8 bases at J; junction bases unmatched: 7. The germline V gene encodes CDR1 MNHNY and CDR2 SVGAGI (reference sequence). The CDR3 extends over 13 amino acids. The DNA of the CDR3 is TGTGCCAGCAGACAAGGCCAGGGGGCTACGCAGTATTTT. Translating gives CASRQGQGATQYF.

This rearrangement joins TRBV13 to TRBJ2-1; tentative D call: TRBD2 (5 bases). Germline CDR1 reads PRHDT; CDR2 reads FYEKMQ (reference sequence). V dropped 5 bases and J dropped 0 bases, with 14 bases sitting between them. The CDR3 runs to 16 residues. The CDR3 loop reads CASSISGSGSYNEQFF. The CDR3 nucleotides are TGTGCCAGCAGCATCAGCGGAAGCGGCTCCTACAATGAGCAGTTCTTC.

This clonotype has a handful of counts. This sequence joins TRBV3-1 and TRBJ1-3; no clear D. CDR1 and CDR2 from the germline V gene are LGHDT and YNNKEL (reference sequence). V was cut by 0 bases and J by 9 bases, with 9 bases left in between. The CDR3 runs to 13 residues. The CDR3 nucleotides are TGTGCCAGCAGCCAAGATCGAGGATTCACCATATATTTT. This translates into CASSQDRGFTIYF. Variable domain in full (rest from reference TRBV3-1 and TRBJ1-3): DTAVSQTPKYLVTQMGNDKSIKCEQNLGHDTMYWYKQDSKKFLKIMFSYNNKELIINETVPNRFSPKSPDKAHLNLHINSLELGDSAVYFCASSQDRGFTIYFGEGSWLTVV.

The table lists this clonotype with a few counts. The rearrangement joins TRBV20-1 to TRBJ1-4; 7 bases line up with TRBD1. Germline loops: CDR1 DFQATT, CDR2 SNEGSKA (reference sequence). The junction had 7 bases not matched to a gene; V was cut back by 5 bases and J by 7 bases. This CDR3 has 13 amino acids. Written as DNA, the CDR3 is TGCAGTGCTGGCACAGGGGCCACTGAAAAACTGTTTTTT. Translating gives CSAGTGATEKLFF.

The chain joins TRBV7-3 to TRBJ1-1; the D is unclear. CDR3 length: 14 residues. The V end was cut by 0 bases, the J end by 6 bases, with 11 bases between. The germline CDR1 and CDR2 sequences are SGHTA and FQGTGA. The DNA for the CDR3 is TGTGCCAGCAGCTTAACGGGGTTCCCCTCTGAAGCTTTCTTT. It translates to CASSLTGFPSEAFF.

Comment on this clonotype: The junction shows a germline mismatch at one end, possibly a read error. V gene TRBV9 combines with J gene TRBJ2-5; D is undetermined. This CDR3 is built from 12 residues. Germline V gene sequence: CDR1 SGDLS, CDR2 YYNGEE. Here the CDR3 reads CASSVDGRVPSF. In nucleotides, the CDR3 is TGTGCCAGCAGCGTAGATGGACGCGTTCCAAGCTTC.

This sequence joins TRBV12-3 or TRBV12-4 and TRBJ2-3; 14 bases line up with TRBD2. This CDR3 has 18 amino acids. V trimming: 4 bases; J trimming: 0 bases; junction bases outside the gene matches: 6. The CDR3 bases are TGTGCCAGCAGTTACCCGGGACTAGCGGGGGAAAGCACAGATACGCAGTATTTT. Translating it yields CASSYPGLAGESTDTQYF.

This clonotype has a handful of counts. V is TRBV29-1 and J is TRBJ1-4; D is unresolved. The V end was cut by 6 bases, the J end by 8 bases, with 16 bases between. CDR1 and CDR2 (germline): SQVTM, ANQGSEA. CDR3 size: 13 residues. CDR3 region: CSVGWAGREKLFF. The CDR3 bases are TGCAGCGTCGGGTGGGCAGGAAGGGAAAAACTGTTTTTT.

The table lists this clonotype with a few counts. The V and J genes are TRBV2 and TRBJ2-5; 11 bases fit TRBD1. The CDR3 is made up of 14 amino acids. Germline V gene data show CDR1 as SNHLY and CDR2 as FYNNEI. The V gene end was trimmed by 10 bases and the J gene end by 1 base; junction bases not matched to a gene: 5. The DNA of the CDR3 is TGTGCCATCGGGACAGGGGGACTCCAAGAGACCCAGTACTTC. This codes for CAIGTGGLQETQYF.

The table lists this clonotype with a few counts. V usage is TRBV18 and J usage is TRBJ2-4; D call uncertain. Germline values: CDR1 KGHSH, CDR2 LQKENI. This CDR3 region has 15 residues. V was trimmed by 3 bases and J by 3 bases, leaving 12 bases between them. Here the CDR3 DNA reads TGTGCCAGCTCACCGGAAGGGTTGGGCAAAAACATTCAGTACTTC. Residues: CASSPEGLGKNIQYF.

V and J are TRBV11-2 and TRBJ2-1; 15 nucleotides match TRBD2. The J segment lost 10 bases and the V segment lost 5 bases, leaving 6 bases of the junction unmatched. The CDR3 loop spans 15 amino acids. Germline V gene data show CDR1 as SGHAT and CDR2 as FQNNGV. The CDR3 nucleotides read TGTGCCAGCAGCCTAGGACTAGCGGGGGGGCCGGAGCAGTTCTTC. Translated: CASSLGLAGGPEQFF.

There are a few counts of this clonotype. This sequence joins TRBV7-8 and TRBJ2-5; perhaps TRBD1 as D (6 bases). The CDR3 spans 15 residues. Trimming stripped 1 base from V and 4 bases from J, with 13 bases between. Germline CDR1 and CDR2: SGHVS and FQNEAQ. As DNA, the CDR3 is TGTGCCAGCAGCTTAGTTACAGGGAAGGGAGAGACCCAGTACTTC. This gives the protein CASSLVTGKGETQYF.

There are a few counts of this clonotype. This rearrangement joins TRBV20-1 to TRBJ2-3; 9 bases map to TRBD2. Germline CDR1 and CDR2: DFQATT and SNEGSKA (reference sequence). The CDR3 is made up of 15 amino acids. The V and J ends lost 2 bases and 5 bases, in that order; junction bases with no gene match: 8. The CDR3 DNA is TGCAGTGCTAGAAGGGCTAGCGGGAAGGTAGATACGCAGTATTTT. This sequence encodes CSARRASGKVDTQYF.

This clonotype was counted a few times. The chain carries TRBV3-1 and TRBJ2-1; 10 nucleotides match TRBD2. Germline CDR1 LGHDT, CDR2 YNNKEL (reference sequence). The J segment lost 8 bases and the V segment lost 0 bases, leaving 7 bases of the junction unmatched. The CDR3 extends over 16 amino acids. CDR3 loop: CASSQDLAGEGDEQFF. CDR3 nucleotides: TGTGCCAGCAGCCAAGACCTAGCGGGAGAGGGTGATGAGCAGTTCTTC.

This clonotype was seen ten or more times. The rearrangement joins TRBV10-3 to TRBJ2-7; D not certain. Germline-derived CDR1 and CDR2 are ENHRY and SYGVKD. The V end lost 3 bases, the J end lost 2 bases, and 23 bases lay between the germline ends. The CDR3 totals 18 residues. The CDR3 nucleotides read TGTGCCATCAGTGATCCCTTCTACATATCGACGGATACCTACGAGCAGTACTTC. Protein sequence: CAISDPFYISTDTYEQYF.

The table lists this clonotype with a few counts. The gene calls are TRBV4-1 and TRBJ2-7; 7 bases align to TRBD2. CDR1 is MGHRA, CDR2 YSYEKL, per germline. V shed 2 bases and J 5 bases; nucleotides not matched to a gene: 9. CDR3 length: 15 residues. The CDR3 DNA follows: TGCGCCAGCAGCCAACCTGCGGCGGGAGTGAACGAGCAGTACTTC. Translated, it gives CASSQPAAGVNEQYF.